This TCR beta chain comes out of a study of shared T cell receptors in the human thymus. This CDR3 is built from 14 residues. CDR1 is SGHRS, CDR2 YFSETQ, per germline. V was cut by 1 base and J by 0 bases, with 7 bases left in between. Profiling relied on immunoSEQ multiplex PCR, and the TCRdb table lists in-frame clones only, not all of them. The table records about 380,000 clones, about 95% of them present only once. The sequenced material came from thymocytes. V is TRBV5-1 and J is TRBJ1-1; D is unclear. The TCR comes from a human donor. The CDR3 loop reads CASSLPGMNTEAFF. The CDR3 DNA follows: TGCGCCAGCAGCTTGCCAGGCATGAACACTGAAGCTTTCTTT.